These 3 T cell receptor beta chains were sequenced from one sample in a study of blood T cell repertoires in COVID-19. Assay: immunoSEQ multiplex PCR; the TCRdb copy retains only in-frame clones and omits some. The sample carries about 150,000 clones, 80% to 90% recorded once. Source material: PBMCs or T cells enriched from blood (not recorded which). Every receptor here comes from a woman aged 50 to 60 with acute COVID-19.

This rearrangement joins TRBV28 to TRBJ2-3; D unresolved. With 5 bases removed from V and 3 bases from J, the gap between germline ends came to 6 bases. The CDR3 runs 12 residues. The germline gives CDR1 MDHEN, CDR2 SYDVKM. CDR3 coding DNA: TGTGCCAGCAGTATCCCGACAGATACGCAGTATTTT. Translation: CASSIPTDTQYF. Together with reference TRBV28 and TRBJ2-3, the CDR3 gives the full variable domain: DVKVTQSSRYLVKRTGEKVFLECVQDMDHENMFWYRQDPGLGLRLIYFSYDVKMKEKGDIPEGYSVSREKKERFSLILESASTNQTSMYLCASSIPTDTQYFGPGTRLTVL.

The CDR3 here is CASSVAGGAANTGELFF. As DNA, the CDR3 is TGTGCCAGCAGCGTAGCTGGGGGCGCCGCTAACACCGGGGAGCTGTTTTTT. The J gene is TRBJ2-2, the V gene TRBV9, with TRBD1 as a possible D gene (6 bases). From germline, CDR1 is SGDLS and CDR2 YYNGEE. The ends were cut back, 0 bases at V and 2 bases at J, with 14 bases in the middle. The CDR3 runs 17 residues.

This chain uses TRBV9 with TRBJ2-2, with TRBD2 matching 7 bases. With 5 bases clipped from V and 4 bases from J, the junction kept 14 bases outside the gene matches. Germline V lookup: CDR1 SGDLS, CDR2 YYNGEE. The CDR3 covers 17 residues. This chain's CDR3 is CASSGRPTGGGTGELFF. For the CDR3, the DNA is TGTGCCAGCAGTGGCCGGCCAACGGGGGGAGGCACCGGGGAGCTGTTTTTT.